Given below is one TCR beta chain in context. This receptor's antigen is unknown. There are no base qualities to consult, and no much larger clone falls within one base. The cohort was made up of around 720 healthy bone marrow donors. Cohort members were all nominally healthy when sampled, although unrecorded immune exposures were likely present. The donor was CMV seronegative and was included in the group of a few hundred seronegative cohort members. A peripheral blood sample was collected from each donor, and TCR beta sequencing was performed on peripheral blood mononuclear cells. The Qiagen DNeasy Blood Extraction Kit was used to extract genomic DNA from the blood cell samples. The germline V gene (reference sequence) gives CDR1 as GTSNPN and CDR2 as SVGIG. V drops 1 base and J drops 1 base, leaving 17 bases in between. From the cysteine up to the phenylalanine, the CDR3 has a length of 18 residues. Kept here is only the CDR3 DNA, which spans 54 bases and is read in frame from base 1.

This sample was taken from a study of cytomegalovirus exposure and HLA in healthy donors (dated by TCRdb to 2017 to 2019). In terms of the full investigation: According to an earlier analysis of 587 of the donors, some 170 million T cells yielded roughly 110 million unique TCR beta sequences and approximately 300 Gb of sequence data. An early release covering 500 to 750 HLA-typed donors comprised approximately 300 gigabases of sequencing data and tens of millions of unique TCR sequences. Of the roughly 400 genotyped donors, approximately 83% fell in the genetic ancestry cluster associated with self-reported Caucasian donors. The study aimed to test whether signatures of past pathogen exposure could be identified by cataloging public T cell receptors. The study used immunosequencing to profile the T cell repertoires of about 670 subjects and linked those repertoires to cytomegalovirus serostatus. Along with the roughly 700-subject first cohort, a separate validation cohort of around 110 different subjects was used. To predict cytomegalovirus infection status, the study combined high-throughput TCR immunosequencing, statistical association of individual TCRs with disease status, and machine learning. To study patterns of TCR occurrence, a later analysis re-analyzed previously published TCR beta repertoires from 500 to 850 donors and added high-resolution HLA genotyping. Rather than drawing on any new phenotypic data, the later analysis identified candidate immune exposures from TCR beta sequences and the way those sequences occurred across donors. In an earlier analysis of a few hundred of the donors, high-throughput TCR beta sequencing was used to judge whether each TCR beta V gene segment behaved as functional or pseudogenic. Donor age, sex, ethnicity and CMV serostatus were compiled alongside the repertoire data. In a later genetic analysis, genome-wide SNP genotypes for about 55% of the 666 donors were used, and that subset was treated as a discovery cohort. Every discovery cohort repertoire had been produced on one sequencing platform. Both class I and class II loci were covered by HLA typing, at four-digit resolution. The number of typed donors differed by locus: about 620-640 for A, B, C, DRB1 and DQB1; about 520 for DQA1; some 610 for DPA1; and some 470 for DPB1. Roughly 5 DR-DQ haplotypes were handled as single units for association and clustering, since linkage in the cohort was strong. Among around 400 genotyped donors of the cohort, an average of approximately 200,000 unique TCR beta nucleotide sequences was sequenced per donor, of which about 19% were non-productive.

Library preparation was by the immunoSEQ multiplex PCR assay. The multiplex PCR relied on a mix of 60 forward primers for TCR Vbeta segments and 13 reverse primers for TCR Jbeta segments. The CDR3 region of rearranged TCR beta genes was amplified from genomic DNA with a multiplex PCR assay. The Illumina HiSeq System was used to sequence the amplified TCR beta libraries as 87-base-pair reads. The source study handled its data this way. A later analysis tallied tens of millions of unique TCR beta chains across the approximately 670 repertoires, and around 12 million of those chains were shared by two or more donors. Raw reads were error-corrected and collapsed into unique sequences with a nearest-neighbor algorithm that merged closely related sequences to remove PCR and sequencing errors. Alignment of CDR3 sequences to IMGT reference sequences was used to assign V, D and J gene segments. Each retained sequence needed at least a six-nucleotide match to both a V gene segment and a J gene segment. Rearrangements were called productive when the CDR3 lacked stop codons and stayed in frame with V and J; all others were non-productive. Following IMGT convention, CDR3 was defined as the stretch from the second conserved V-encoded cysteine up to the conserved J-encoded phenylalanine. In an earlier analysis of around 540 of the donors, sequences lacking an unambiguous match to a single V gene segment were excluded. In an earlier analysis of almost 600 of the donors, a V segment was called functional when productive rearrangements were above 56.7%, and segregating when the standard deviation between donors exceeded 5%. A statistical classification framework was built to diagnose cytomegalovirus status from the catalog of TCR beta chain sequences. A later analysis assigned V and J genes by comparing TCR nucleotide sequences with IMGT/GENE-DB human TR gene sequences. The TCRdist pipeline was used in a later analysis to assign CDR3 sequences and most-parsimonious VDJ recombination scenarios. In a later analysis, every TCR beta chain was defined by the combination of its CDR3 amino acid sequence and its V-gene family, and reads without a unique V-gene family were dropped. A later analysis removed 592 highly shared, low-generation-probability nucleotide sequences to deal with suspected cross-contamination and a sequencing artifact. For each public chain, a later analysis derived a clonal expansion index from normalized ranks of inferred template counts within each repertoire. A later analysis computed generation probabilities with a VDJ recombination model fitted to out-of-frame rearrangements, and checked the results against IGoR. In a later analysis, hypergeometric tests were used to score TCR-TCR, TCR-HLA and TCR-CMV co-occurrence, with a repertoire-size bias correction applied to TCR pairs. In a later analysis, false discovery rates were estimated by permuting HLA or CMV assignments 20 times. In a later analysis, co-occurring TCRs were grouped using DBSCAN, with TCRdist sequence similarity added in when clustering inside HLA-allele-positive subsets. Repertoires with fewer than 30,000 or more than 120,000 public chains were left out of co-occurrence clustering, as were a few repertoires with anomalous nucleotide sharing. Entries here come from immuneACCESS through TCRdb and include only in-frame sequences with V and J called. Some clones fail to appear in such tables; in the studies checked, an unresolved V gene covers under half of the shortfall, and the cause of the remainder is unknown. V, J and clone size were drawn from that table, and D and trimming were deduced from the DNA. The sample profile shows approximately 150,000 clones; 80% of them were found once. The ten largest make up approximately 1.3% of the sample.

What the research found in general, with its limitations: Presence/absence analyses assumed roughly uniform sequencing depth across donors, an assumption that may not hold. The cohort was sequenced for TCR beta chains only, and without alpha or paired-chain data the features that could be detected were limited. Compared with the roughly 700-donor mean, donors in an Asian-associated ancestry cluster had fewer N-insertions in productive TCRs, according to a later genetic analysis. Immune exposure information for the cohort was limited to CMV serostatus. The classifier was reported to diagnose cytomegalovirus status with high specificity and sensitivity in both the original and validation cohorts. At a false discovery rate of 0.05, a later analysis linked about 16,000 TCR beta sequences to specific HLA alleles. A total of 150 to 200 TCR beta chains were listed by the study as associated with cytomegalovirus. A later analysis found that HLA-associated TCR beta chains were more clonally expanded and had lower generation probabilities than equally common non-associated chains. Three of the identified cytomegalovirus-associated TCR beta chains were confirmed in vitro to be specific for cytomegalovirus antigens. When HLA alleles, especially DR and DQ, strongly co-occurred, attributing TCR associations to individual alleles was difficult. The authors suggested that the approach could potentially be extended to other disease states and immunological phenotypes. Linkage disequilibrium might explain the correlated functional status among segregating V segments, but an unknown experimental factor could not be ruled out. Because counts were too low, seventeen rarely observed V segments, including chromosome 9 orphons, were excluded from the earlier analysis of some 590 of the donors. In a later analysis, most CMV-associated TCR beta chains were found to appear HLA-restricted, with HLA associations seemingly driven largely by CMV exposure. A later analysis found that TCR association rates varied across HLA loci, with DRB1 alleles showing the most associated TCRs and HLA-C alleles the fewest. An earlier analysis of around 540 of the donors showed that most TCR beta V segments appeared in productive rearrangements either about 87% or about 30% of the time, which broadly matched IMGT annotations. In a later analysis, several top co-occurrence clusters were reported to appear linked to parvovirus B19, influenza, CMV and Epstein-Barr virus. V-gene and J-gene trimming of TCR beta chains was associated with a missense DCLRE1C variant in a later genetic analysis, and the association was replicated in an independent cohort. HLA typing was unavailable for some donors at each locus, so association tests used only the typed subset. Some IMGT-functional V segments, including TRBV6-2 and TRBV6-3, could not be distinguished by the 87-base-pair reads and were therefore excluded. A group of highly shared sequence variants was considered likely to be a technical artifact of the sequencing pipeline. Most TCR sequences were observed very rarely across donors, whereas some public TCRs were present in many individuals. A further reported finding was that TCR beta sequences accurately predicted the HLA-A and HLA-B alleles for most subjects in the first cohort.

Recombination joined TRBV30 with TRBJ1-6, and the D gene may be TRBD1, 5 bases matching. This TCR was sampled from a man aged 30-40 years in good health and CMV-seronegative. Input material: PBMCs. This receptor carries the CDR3 CAWSEGEQGRSYNSPLHF. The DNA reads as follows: TGTGCCTGGAGTGAGGGTGAGCAGGGAAGGTCCTATAATTCACCCCTCCACTTT.